The rows below give T cell receptor beta chains drawn from one sample of a study of T-cell reconstitution after alpha-beta-depleted transplantation in children. TCRdb ran MiXCR on the PCR reads and lists one entry per CDR3 protein. The profile covers 150,000 to 200,000 distinct CDR3 sequences, with 11% appearing a single time and roughly 13% taken by the ten largest. Sequenced here: PBMCs, sampled before TCRalphabeta/CD19-depleted stem cell transplant. All receptors come from a boy aged 2-9 years with acute myeloid leukemia, due to receive a stem cell transplant. CDR3s include the opening cysteine and the closing phenylalanine or tryptophan.

V	J	CDR3
TRBV5-1	TRBJ1-1	CASSPGTHNTEAFF
TRBV25-1	TRBJ1-4	CASSEAGSGEKLFF
TRBV9	TRBJ1-2	CVSGVAGGSTDGYTF
TRBV12-3/TRBV12-4	TRBJ1-6	CASSFGTDRANSPLHF
TRBV30	TRBJ2-3	CAWSVSALAFTQYF
TRBV5-1	TRBJ1-1	CASSLTGSENTEAFF
TRBV27	TRBJ2-1	CASSLPGGGNEHFF
TRBV5-6	TRBJ2-5	CASSLPLGTGNQETQYF
TRBV3-1	TRBJ1-5	CASSPAKRTGVPQPQHF
TRBV20-1	TRBJ1-5	CSATGRDTSYQPQHF
TRBV15	TRBJ1-2	CATSAGNYGYTF
TRBV28	TRBJ1-2	CASSFGQVYGYTF
TRBV10-3	TRBJ2-1	CAISDLGLFSYNEQFF
TRBV6-1	TRBJ1-6	CASGDGGWSSPLHF
TRBV12-3/TRBV12-4	TRBJ2-4	CASSFVGQLWIAGGGGKNIQYF
TRBV5-6	TRBJ1-2	CASSLVRVDLEMAGYTF
TRBV11-2	TRBJ1-6	CASRQIGGLTYNSPLHF
TRBV30	TRBJ2-7	CAWGPAGVEQYF
TRBV20-1	TRBJ2-7	CSASRQVPLSYEQYF
TRBV13	TRBJ1-1	CASSLVSGSTEAFF
TRBV20-1	TRBJ2-4	CSASDSEKNIQYF
TRBV5-1	TRBJ1-1	CASSLEGRNTEAFF
TRBV12-3/TRBV12-4	TRBJ2-1	CASSWRSHPNEQFF
TRBV3-1	TRBJ1-1	CASSQEAGFMNTEAFF
TRBV12-3/TRBV12-4	TRBJ2-5	CASSRLAQETQYF
TRBV5-1	TRBJ1-1	CASSLQYPGTEAFF
TRBV5-1	TRBJ2-1	CASSLASGKWTDEQFF
TRBV6-5	TRBJ2-6	CASSSTGGKGANVLTF
TRBV7-9	TRBJ2-1	CASSSGTYSYNEQFF
TRBV5-6	TRBJ2-2	CASSPGLAVYTGELFF
TRBV11-1	TRBJ2-2	CASSPWTGTGARGGELFF
TRBV7-9	TRBJ2-3	CASSLAWGQSTDTQYF
TRBV13	TRBJ1-2	CASSLSGGRGAPGYTF